This TCR beta chain was recorded in a study of neoadjuvant anti-PD-1 for oral cavity cancer. The protocol was immunoSEQ multiplex PCR, while the TCRdb copy is restricted to in-frame clones and leaves out a portion. The table lists 7,000 or so clones, 74% of them singletons. This CDR3 contains 14 residues. V gave up 5 bases and J gave up 1 base; unmatched junction bases: 2. Germline-derived CDR1 and CDR2 are LNHDA and SQIVND (reference sequence). The genes are TRBV19 and TRBJ1-1; 9 positions match TRBD1. The source was PBMCs, collected before nivolumab (anti-PD-1) treatment. The clonotype originates from a person aged 40 to 85 with oral cavity squamous cell carcinoma. The CDR3 loop reads CASSRTGANTEAFF. In DNA, the CDR3 is TGTGCCAGTAGTCGGACAGGGGCGAACACTGAAGCTTTCTTT.